The next 32 T cell receptor beta chains were all read from a single sample in a study of T cells in tumors after PD-1 blockade. Using immunoSEQ multiplex PCR, the repertoire was profiled, and TCRdb retains in-frame clones only, with some absent. The sample lists about 650 clones; under 80% were seen once. This sample comprised tumor tissue, obtained after anti-PD-1 treatment. All receptors derive from a human donor with basal cell carcinoma.

The J gene is TRBJ2-3, the V gene TRBV27; 13 bases fit TRBD2. This CDR3 has 16 residues. Trimming took 7 bases from V and 1 from J; bases not matched to a gene: 5. Germline CDR1 MNHEY, CDR2 SMNVEV (reference sequence). As DNA, the CDR3 is TGTGCCAGCAAACGGACTAGCGGGGGTCGCACAGATACGCAGTATTTT. It codes for CASKRTSGGRTDTQYF.

The V gene is TRBV3-1 (or the pseudogene TRBV3-2), the J gene TRBJ1-5; D gene ambiguous. Germline V gives CDR1 LGHDT, CDR2 YNNKEL (reference sequence). The CDR3 runs 15 residues. V was trimmed by 5 bases and J by 5 bases, leaving 16 bases between them. This CDR3 reads CASSGNFWHHQPQHF. CDR3 sequence (DNA): TGTGCCAGCAGCGGAAACTTTTGGCATCATCAGCCCCAGCATTTT.

The chain carries TRBV6-4 and TRBJ2-2; D call uncertain. V lost 0 bases and J 5 bases, leaving 4 bases between the germline ends. Germline assignment: CDR1 MRHNA and CDR2 SNTAGT. This CDR3 has 13 amino acids. The CDR3 coding sequence is TGTGCCAGCAGTGACTCGGAGACCGGGGAGCTGTTTTTT. It encodes CASSDSETGELFF.

A word on this clone: The same CDR3 arises from other DNA sequences in this sample as well. The rearrangement uses TRBV3-1 (or the pseudogene TRBV3-2) and TRBJ2-7; D is perhaps TRBD2 (5 bases). The CDR3 runs to 13 residues. From germline, CDR1 is LGHDT and CDR2 YNNKEL (reference sequence). The V end was cut by 4 bases, the J end by 3 bases, with 10 bases between. The CDR3 DNA sequence: TGTGCCAGCAGCCTTGGAGGCAGCTACGAGCAGTACTTC. The encoded protein is CASSLGGSYEQYF.

The CDR3 is CASSVGGARSLPYNEQFF. In DNA, the CDR3 is TGTGCCAGTAGCGTAGGGGGGGCGCGGAGCCTCCCGTACAATGAGCAGTTCTTC. The chain recombines TRBV19 with TRBJ2-1; maybe TRBD2 (7 bases). CDR3 length equals 18 residues. The V end lost 6 bases, the J end lost 4 bases, and 25 bases lay between the germline ends. Germline V gene sequence: CDR1 LNHDA, CDR2 SQIVND (reference sequence).

By share, this clone counts as large. The V call is TRBV4-2, the J call TRBJ2-7; TRBD1 is a possible D gene (6 bases). Between the trimmed V and J ends, which lost 0 bases and 2 bases, there was a span of 17 bases. Per the germline V gene, CDR1 is LGHNA and CDR2 is YNFKEQ. The CDR3 extends over 17 amino acids. DNA for the CDR3: TGTGCCAGCAGCCAAGAGGGTTTTTTGGGGGCTACCTACGAGCAGTACTTC. It is translated as CASSQEGFLGATYEQYF.

This clone has just a few counts. The rearrangement joins TRBV10-3 to TRBJ2-3; 9 positions agree with TRBD2. J was trimmed by 5 bases and V by 4 bases; bases with no gene match: 4. Germline loops: CDR1 ENHRY, CDR2 SYGVKD. This CDR3 has 14 residues. The CDR3 DNA reads TGTGCCATCAGTGGGTTAGCGGGAGAAGATACGCAGTATTTT. Translation gives CAISGLAGEDTQYF.

The chain recombines TRBV6-1 with TRBJ1-1; D not certain. This CDR3 contains 14 residues. V lost 1 base and J 3 bases, leaving 9 bases between the germline ends. Germline V gene sequence: CDR1 MNHNS, CDR2 SASEGT. CDR3 protein: CASSEGSEDTEAFF. CDR3 bases: TGTGCCAGCAGTGAAGGGTCCGAGGACACTGAAGCTTTCTTT.

This clone was detected only a few times. The chain uses TRBV30 and TRBJ2-7, with D uncertain. Germline loops: CDR1 GTSNPN, CDR2 SVGIG (reference sequence). This CDR3 contains 14 residues. The V and J ends lost 2 bases and 4 bases respectively, with 15 bases between them. CDR3 residues: CAWSLDRQLYEQYF. The CDR3 region has the DNA TGTGCCTGGAGTCTGGACCGCCAATTGTACGAGCAGTACTTC.

Within the sample, this clone is hyperexpanded. V and J are TRBV3-1 (or the pseudogene TRBV3-2) and TRBJ2-2, with TRBD2 matching over 8 bases. The CDR3 runs to 15 residues. The germline V gene encodes CDR1 LGHDT and CDR2 YNNKEL (reference sequence). J lost 7 bases, V lost 3 bases, and 7 bases had no gene match. The DNA of the CDR3 is TGTGCCAGCAGCCAGAGAGCGGGGGCGGGCGGGGAGCTGTTTTTT. It encodes CASSQRAGAGGELFF.

This rearrangement joins TRBV27 to TRBJ2-1; 10 bases are shared with TRBD2. This CDR3 is built from 12 residues. The germline V gene has CDR1 MNHEY and CDR2 SMNVEV (reference sequence). The V and J ends lost 1 base and 15 bases, in that order; junction bases with no gene match: 3. The CDR3 DNA follows: TGTGCCAGCAGTTTATTGGGACTAGCGCCGTTCTTC. Protein sequence: CASSLLGLAPFF.

This CDR3 is CASSLSLAGGETQYF. The CDR3 DNA follows: TGTGCCAGCAGCTTGTCCCTAGCGGGAGGAGAGACCCAGTACTTC. The rearrangement links TRBV5-4 to TRBJ2-5; 11 positions agree with TRBD2. This CDR3 spans 15 amino acids. V trimming: 1 base; J trimming: 4 bases; junction bases outside the gene matches: 3. The germline gives CDR1 SGHNT, CDR2 YYREEE (reference sequence). Drawing the rest from reference TRBV5-4 and TRBJ2-5, the complete variable domain is ETGVTQSPTHLIKTRGQQVTLRCSSQSGHNTVSWYQQALGQGPQFIFQYYREEENGRGNFPPRFSGLQFPNYSSELNVNALELDDSALYLCASSLSLAGGETQYFGPGTRLLVL.

The chain carries TRBV18 and TRBJ2-5; 8 bases are shared with TRBD2. The CDR3 sequence is 16 residues long. Germline lookup yields CDR1 KGHSH and CDR2 LQKENI. The V gene end was trimmed by 3 bases and the J gene end by 1 base; junction bases not matched to a gene: 7. CDR3 coding DNA: TGTGCCAGCTCACCCGGGCTACTAGCGGCCCAAGAGACCCAGTACTTC. It translates to CASSPGLLAAQETQYF.

There are a few counts of this clone. The CDR3 protein is CASSYGGVLSNQPQHF. The CDR3 DNA reads TGTGCCAGTAGTTATGGGGGTGTACTCAGCAATCAGCCCCAGCATTTT. The chain links TRBV19 to TRBJ1-5; D might be TRBD1 (5 bases). CDR1 LNHDA and CDR2 SQIVND come from the germline V gene (reference sequence). The CDR3 is made up of 16 amino acids. The ends were cut back, 5 bases at V and 1 base at J, with 15 bases in the middle.

This clone was counted once. This chain joins TRBV5-1 and TRBJ2-1, with D unresolved. The length of the CDR3 is 14 residues. Germline CDR1 SGHRS, CDR2 YFSETQ. Trimming shortened V by 1 base and J by 0 bases, and 5 bases separated the two germline ends. CDR3 nucleotides: TGCGCCAGCAGCTTGCAGAGCTCCTACAATGAGCAGTTCTTC. As protein: CASSLQSSYNEQFF. The variable domain in full, with the rest retrieved from reference TRBV5-1 and TRBJ2-1, is KAGVTQTPRYLIKTRGQQVTLSCSPISGHRSVSWYQQTPGQGLQFLFEYFSETQRNKGNFPGRFSGRQFSNSRSEMNVSTLELGDSALYLCASSLQSSYNEQFFGPGTRLTVL.

This chain uses TRBV28 with TRBJ2-6; no reliable D call. Trimming left V 4 bases short and J 0 bases short, with 10 bases between. Germline V gene data show CDR1 as MDHEN and CDR2 as SYDVKM. This CDR3 spans 16 amino acids. In DNA form, the CDR3 reads TGTGCCAGCAGTTCGTCGTACGTCTCTGGGGCCAACGTCCTGACTTTC. It translates to CASSSSYVSGANVLTF.

V gene TRBV18 combines with J gene TRBJ2-1; maybe TRBD2 (7 bases). The CDR3 contains 15 residues. Trimming removed 0 bases from V and 8 bases from J, with 14 bases in between. CDR1 and CDR2 (germline): KGHSH, LQKENI. CDR3 sequence (DNA): TGTGCCAGCTCACCACCGAGTAGGGGGGGTGATGAGCAGTTCTTC. It codes for CASSPPSRGGDEQFF.

This clone was found a few times. This chain uses TRBV28 with TRBJ2-1; TRBD1 matches 7 bases. J gave up 7 bases and V 10 bases, and 16 bases lay outside the gene matches. Per germline, CDR1 MDHEN and CDR2 SYDVKM. This CDR3 comprises 15 residues. CDR3 loop: CATDPGQGDLNEQFF. The CDR3 DNA follows: TGTGCCACCGACCCCGGGCAGGGGGACCTTAATGAGCAGTTCTTC.

The chain carries TRBV3-1 (or the pseudogene TRBV3-2) and TRBJ2-3, with unresolved D. The germline gives CDR1 LGHDT, CDR2 YNNKEL (reference sequence). The CDR3 is 15 residues long. Deletions cut 1 base from V and 0 bases from J, with 8 bases between. The CDR3 loop is CASSQGSASTDTQYF. CDR3 DNA sequence: TGTGCCAGCAGCCAAGGGTCAGCGAGCACAGATACGCAGTATTTT.

This chain connects TRBV4-1 to TRBJ2-7; the match to TRBD2 covers 13 bases. V shed 1 base, J shed 12 bases, and the junction held 6 bases outside the gene matches. CDR3 length: 14 residues. Germline CDR1 MGHRA, CDR2 YSYEKL. This CDR3 reads CASSQGGLAGVLYF. The CDR3 DNA is TGCGCCAGCAGCCAAGGAGGACTAGCGGGAGTTCTGTACTTC.

The genes are TRBV10-1 and TRBJ1-2; tentative D call: TRBD1 (5 bases). The CDR3 runs 12 residues. Germline CDR1 reads WNHNN; CDR2 reads SYGVQD (reference sequence). V was trimmed by 5 bases and J by 5 bases, leaving 9 bases between them. The CDR3 is CASSPGMYGYTF. CDR3 sequence (DNA): TGCGCCAGCAGTCCAGGGATGTATGGCTACACCTTC.

This chain links TRBV18 with TRBJ2-1; D is unclear. Germline V CDR1 and CDR2: KGHSH, LQKENI. The ends were cut back, 6 bases at V and 5 bases at J, with 11 bases in the middle. The CDR3 has 13 residues. The CDR3 spells CASSPTRNNEQFF. In nucleotides, the CDR3 is TGTGCCAGCTCCCCGACTCGTAACAATGAGCAGTTCTTC.

Sample share makes this clone hyperexpanded. V usage is TRBV19 and J usage is TRBJ2-2, with D perhaps TRBD1 (6 bases). Germline loops: CDR1 LNHDA, CDR2 SQIVND (reference sequence). This CDR3 has 14 amino acids. V lost 7 bases and J 4 bases, leaving 13 bases between the germline ends. CDR3 DNA sequence: TGTGCCAGTACACACAGGGTGTTCACCGGGGAGCTGTTTTTT. Amino acid sequence: CASTHRVFTGELFF.

J is TRBJ2-7 and V is TRBV3-1 (or the pseudogene TRBV3-2), with no clear D. The V gene lost 0 bases and the J gene lost 2 bases, with 14 bases spanning the gap. Germline CDR1 and CDR2: LGHDT and YNNKEL (reference sequence). The CDR3 runs to 16 residues. The CDR3 DNA reads TGTGCCAGCAGCCAAGATCCCATTTTTGGCACCTACGAGCAGTACTTC. Translated: CASSQDPIFGTYEQYF.

Only one count was recorded for this clone. The chain recombines TRBV20-1 with TRBJ2-7; D is uncertain. The length of the CDR3 is 11 residues. V was pared by 4 bases and J by 3 bases, with 7 bases between. Per the germline V gene, CDR1 is DFQATT and CDR2 is SNEGSKA (reference sequence). CDR3 sequence reads: CSAIGNYEQYF. In nucleotides, the CDR3 is TGCAGTGCTATAGGGAACTACGAGCAGTACTTC.

The V and J genes are TRBV7-2 and TRBJ1-2; 8 bases are a match to TRBD1. Per the germline V gene, CDR1 is SGHTA and CDR2 is FQGNSA. The junction had 6 bases not matched to a gene; V was cut back by 1 base and J by 5 bases. This CDR3 has 15 amino acids. CDR3 loop: CASSLERTGTYGYTF. In DNA, the CDR3 is TGTGCCAGCAGCTTAGAGAGGACAGGGACGTATGGCTACACCTTC.

By its share, this clone is hyperexpanded. J is TRBJ1-5 and V is TRBV3-1 (or the pseudogene TRBV3-2); D gene unclear. With 0 bases removed from V and 4 bases from J, the gap between germline ends came to 7 bases. The CDR3 is 14 residues long. Looked up from germline, CDR1 is LGHDT and CDR2 is YNNKEL (reference sequence). As DNA, the CDR3 is TGTGCCAGCAGCCAAGAAGGACGGAATCAGCCCCAGCATTTT. Protein sequence: CASSQEGRNQPQHF.

The CDR3 spells CASSYADGSQETQYF. The CDR3 nucleotides read TGTGCCAGCAGCTACGCGGACGGATCACAAGAGACCCAGTACTTC. The chain couples TRBV5-5 to TRBJ2-5; no definite D call. Trimming stripped 3 bases from V and 2 bases from J, with 14 bases between. The germline gives CDR1 SGHKS, CDR2 YYEKEE (reference sequence). The CDR3 runs to 15 residues.

The V and J genes are TRBV7-3 and TRBJ2-1, with 14 bases aligning to TRBD2. J lost 4 bases, V lost 2 bases, and 7 bases had no gene match. CDR1 is SGHTA, CDR2 FQGTGA, per germline. This CDR3 is 18 amino acids long. In DNA, the CDR3 is TGTGCCAGCAGCTTAGAGACTAGCGGGAGGGGGAGTTACAATGAGCAGTTCTTC. This translates into CASSLETSGRGSYNEQFF.

The CDR3, as DNA: TGTGCCAGCAGCCGGGGACTGCAAACCAATGAGCAGTTCTTC. Protein: CASSRGLQTNEQFF. The chain combines TRBV7-9 with TRBJ2-1; tentative D call: TRBD2 (6 bases). Germline CDR1 is SEHNR and CDR2 is FQNEAQ (reference sequence). The CDR3 has 14 residues. V shed 5 bases and J shed 6 bases, with 14 bases lying between them.

The V gene is TRBV15, the J gene TRBJ2-3; TRBD2 is a possible D gene (5 bases). The length of the CDR3 is 13 residues. The germline V and J ends were trimmed by 1 base and 13 bases, with 15 bases remaining between them. Germline CDR1 LNHNV, CDR2 YYDKDF (reference sequence). The CDR3 loop reads CATSRGSDYGEYF. CDR3 coding DNA: TGTGCCACCAGCAGAGGTTCCGACTACGGGGAGTATTTT.

The CDR3 region is CASSPQGPRFEKLFF. As DNA, the CDR3 is TGTGCCAGTAGTCCCCAGGGGCCCAGATTTGAAAAACTGTTTTTT. The chain recombines TRBV19 with TRBJ1-4; D might be TRBD1 (6 bases). In germline, CDR1 is LNHDA, CDR2 SQIVND (reference sequence). The CDR3 consists of 15 residues. V lost 5 bases and J 7 bases, leaving 17 bases between the germline ends. The full variable domain, rest sourced from reference TRBV19 and TRBJ1-4, is DGGITQSPKYLFRKEGQNVTLSCEQNLNHDAMYWYRQDPGQGLRLIYYSQIVNDFQKGDIAEGYSVSREKKESFPLTVTSAQKNPTAFYLCASSPQGPRFEKLFFGSGTQLSVL.